A selection of T cell receptor beta chains follows, all from one sample in a study of blood T cell repertoires in COVID-19. Profiling relied on immunoSEQ multiplex PCR, and the TCRdb table lists in-frame clones only, not all of them. The sample consists of 270,000 or so clones, approximately 90% of them appearing once. Sequencing was carried out using peripheral blood. All receptors derive from a man between 35 and 55 years old with acute or convalescent COVID-19. The CDR3 runs from the conserved cysteine through the conserved F or W. Fields, in order: D gene, J gene, V gene, clone size, CDR3 length, CDR3 DNA, CDR3 protein. D genes are given only for firm matches. Size values are once, few and many counts, or a class for expanded clones, and some rows have none.

d_call: TRBD1; j_call: TRBJ1-2; v_call: TRBV5-1; clone_size: -; cdr3_length: 16; cdr3_nt: TGCGCCAGCAGCTCGGATCCGGGACAGGGAATTAATGGCTACACCTTC; cdr3_aa: CASSSDPGQGINGYTF
d_call: TRBD1; j_call: TRBJ2-3; v_call: TRBV10-3; clone_size: -; cdr3_length: 14; cdr3_nt: TGTGCCATCAGTGATCTTACAGGGGGAGATACGCAGTATTTT; cdr3_aa: CAISDLTGGDTQYF
d_call: TRBD1; j_call: TRBJ1-4; v_call: TRBV7-2; clone_size: few; cdr3_length: 17; cdr3_nt: TGTGCCAGCAGCTTAGGGTCTGGGACAGGGTCTAGGGAAAAACTGTTTTTT; cdr3_aa: CASSLGSGTGSREKLFF
d_call: TRBD1; j_call: TRBJ1-2; v_call: TRBV15; clone_size: -; cdr3_length: 15; cdr3_nt: TGTGCCACCAGCAGGGGGGGACAGTTGGGTCATGGCTACACCTTC; cdr3_aa: CATSRGGQLGHGYTF
d_call: -; j_call: TRBJ1-6; v_call: TRBV6-6; clone_size: once; cdr3_length: 15; cdr3_nt: TGTGCCAGCAGTTACGGGAGAGGACAGCTTTCACCCCTCCACTTT; cdr3_aa: CASSYGRGQLSPLHF
d_call: TRBD2; j_call: TRBJ2-3; v_call: TRBV5-1; clone_size: -; cdr3_length: 13; cdr3_nt: TGCGCCACCGCGAATGCGGGGGCAGATACGCAGTATTTT; cdr3_aa: CATANAGADTQYF
d_call: TRBD1; j_call: TRBJ2-2; v_call: TRBV6-5; clone_size: -; cdr3_length: 14; cdr3_nt: TGTGCCAGCAGTAGGACAGGGCTGACCGGGGAGCTGTTTTTT; cdr3_aa: CASSRTGLTGELFF
d_call: -; j_call: TRBJ1-2; v_call: TRBV2; clone_size: -; cdr3_length: 13; cdr3_nt: TGTGCCAGCATCAGGAATGATCCTGGTGGCTACACCTTC; cdr3_aa: CASIRNDPGGYTF
d_call: -; j_call: TRBJ1-1; v_call: TRBV15; clone_size: -; cdr3_length: 15; cdr3_nt: TGTGCCACCAGCAGAGGGGCCAGGGCGAACACTGAAGCTTTCTTT; cdr3_aa: CATSRGARANTEAFF
d_call: TRBD1; j_call: TRBJ2-7; v_call: TRBV6-6; clone_size: -; cdr3_length: 15; cdr3_nt: TGTGCCAGCAGCCACGGACAGGGAAGCTCCTACGAGCAGTACTTC; cdr3_aa: CASSHGQGSSYEQYF
d_call: -; j_call: TRBJ1-6; v_call: TRBV3-1/TRBV3-2; clone_size: -; cdr3_length: 16; cdr3_nt: TGTGCCAGCAGCCCTCATCCGGGGATCCAAAATTCACCCCTCCACTTT; cdr3_aa: CASSPHPGIQNSPLHF
d_call: TRBD2; j_call: TRBJ2-3; v_call: TRBV13; clone_size: -; cdr3_length: 15; cdr3_nt: TGTGCCAGCAGCTTATTGCGGGGGGGCAAAGATACGCAGTATTTT; cdr3_aa: CASSLLRGGKDTQYF
d_call: -; j_call: TRBJ1-1; v_call: TRBV20-1; clone_size: -; cdr3_length: 14; cdr3_nt: TGCAGTGCTAGTCCGGGCACAGGGCGGACTGAAGCTTTCTTT; cdr3_aa: CSASPGTGRTEAFF
d_call: -; j_call: TRBJ1-5; v_call: TRBV27; clone_size: -; cdr3_length: 14; cdr3_nt: TGTGCCAGCAGTTCTGGGACATGGTCTCAGCCCCAGCATTTT; cdr3_aa: CASSSGTWSQPQHF
d_call: TRBD1; j_call: TRBJ2-2; v_call: TRBV4-1; clone_size: -; cdr3_length: 18; cdr3_nt: TGCGCCAGCAGCCAAGTAGTGTGGGACAGGACGAACACCGGGGAGCTGTTTTTT; cdr3_aa: CASSQVVWDRTNTGELFF
d_call: TRBD1; j_call: TRBJ1-5; v_call: TRBV7-2; clone_size: -; cdr3_length: 13; cdr3_nt: TGTGCCAGCAGCTTCACAGGGGCACAGCCCCAGCATTTT; cdr3_aa: CASSFTGAQPQHF
d_call: -; j_call: TRBJ1-1; v_call: TRBV12-3/TRBV12-4; clone_size: -; cdr3_length: 13; cdr3_nt: TGTGCCAGCAAGCGGGGTTCGAGTACTGAAGCTTTCTTT; cdr3_aa: CASKRGSSTEAFF
d_call: -; j_call: TRBJ2-7; v_call: TRBV10-2; clone_size: -; cdr3_length: 13; cdr3_nt: TGCGCCAGCGGTCCAGGGAACACCTACGAGCAGTACTTC; cdr3_aa: CASGPGNTYEQYF
d_call: TRBD2; j_call: TRBJ2-1; v_call: TRBV6-2/TRBV6-3; clone_size: -; cdr3_length: 18; cdr3_nt: TGTGCCAGCAGTTACTCCACCGGGGGAGGGGCGTTCTACAATGAGCAGTTCTTC; cdr3_aa: CASSYSTGGGAFYNEQFF
d_call: -; j_call: TRBJ2-3; v_call: TRBV1; clone_size: -; cdr3_length: 10; cdr3_nt: TGCACCAGCCAAACAGATACGCAGTATTTT; cdr3_aa: CTSQTDTQYF
d_call: TRBD2; j_call: TRBJ2-2; v_call: TRBV18; clone_size: -; cdr3_length: 15; cdr3_nt: TGTGCCAGCTCACCACTAGCGGGGAGCACCGGGGAGCTGTTTTTT; cdr3_aa: CASSPLAGSTGELFF
d_call: TRBD2; j_call: TRBJ2-2; v_call: TRBV2; clone_size: -; cdr3_length: 16; cdr3_nt: TGTGCCAGCACCTCCCTGACTAGCGGGGGGGTCGGGGAGCTGTTTTTT; cdr3_aa: CASTSLTSGGVGELFF
d_call: -; j_call: TRBJ1-2; v_call: TRBV5-6; clone_size: -; cdr3_length: 13; cdr3_nt: TGTGCCAGCAGCTTCTCTGGGGCGGCTAGCTACACCTTC; cdr3_aa: CASSFSGAASYTF
d_call: -; j_call: TRBJ1-5; v_call: TRBV3-1/TRBV3-2; clone_size: -; cdr3_length: 15; cdr3_nt: TGTGCCAGCAGCCAAGCGGGGTATAGCAATCAGCCCCAGCATTTT; cdr3_aa: CASSQAGYSNQPQHF
d_call: TRBD1; j_call: TRBJ1-3; v_call: TRBV6-5; clone_size: once; cdr3_length: 15; cdr3_nt: TGTGCCAGCAGTCATCCGGGACAGGGGGTGAACACCATATATTTT; cdr3_aa: CASSHPGQGVNTIYF
d_call: TRBD2; j_call: TRBJ2-3; v_call: TRBV2; clone_size: -; cdr3_length: 15; cdr3_nt: TGTGCCAGCAGTGACGCGGGGGGGCCCGCAGATACGCAGTATTTT; cdr3_aa: CASSDAGGPADTQYF
d_call: TRBD2; j_call: TRBJ2-1; v_call: TRBV7-3; clone_size: -; cdr3_length: 18; cdr3_nt: TGTGCCAGCAGCCCGGGGACTAGCGGGGGGAGCTCCTACAATGAGCAGTTCTTC; cdr3_aa: CASSPGTSGGSSYNEQFF
d_call: TRBD1; j_call: TRBJ2-7; v_call: TRBV6-5; clone_size: -; cdr3_length: 12; cdr3_nt: TGTGCCAGCGACCGGGACAGCTACGAGCAGTACTTC; cdr3_aa: CASDRDSYEQYF
d_call: -; j_call: TRBJ1-5; v_call: TRBV11-2; clone_size: -; cdr3_length: 13; cdr3_nt: TGTGCCAGCAGCCTACAGGGAAATCAGCCCCAGCATTTT; cdr3_aa: CASSLQGNQPQHF
d_call: TRBD1; j_call: TRBJ1-5; v_call: TRBV30; clone_size: -; cdr3_length: 14; cdr3_nt: TGTGCCTGGAGTACCGGGACAGGGAAACAGCCCCAGCATTTT; cdr3_aa: CAWSTGTGKQPQHF
d_call: TRBD1; j_call: TRBJ1-5; v_call: TRBV19; clone_size: -; cdr3_length: 16; cdr3_nt: TGTGCCAGTCGGCCCTACAGGGGGAGCGGCAATCAGCCCCAGCATTTT; cdr3_aa: CASRPYRGSGNQPQHF
d_call: -; j_call: TRBJ2-7; v_call: TRBV7-2; clone_size: -; cdr3_length: 13; cdr3_nt: TGTGCCAGCAGTCTCACTAGTTCCTACGAGCAGTACTTC; cdr3_aa: CASSLTSSYEQYF
d_call: -; j_call: TRBJ1-4; v_call: TRBV20-1; clone_size: -; cdr3_length: 11; cdr3_nt: TGCAGTGCTCGGACAGCCGAAAAACTGTTTTTT; cdr3_aa: CSARTAEKLFF
d_call: TRBD1; j_call: TRBJ1-4; v_call: TRBV23-1; clone_size: -; cdr3_length: 17; cdr3_nt: TGCGCCAGCAGTCAAGCGGACAGGGTTGCAACTAATGAAAAACTGTTTTTT; cdr3_aa: CASSQADRVATNEKLFF
d_call: TRBD1; j_call: TRBJ1-5; v_call: TRBV24-1; clone_size: -; cdr3_length: 18; cdr3_nt: TGTGCCACCAGTGATTCCCCTGGGACAGGGGATAAGGATCAGCCCCAGCATTTT; cdr3_aa: CATSDSPGTGDKDQPQHF
d_call: -; j_call: TRBJ2-3; v_call: TRBV7-2; clone_size: -; cdr3_length: 15; cdr3_nt: TGTGCCAGCAGCGACGGCCACAGGGTCGCAGATACGCAGTATTTT; cdr3_aa: CASSDGHRVADTQYF
d_call: -; j_call: TRBJ1-1; v_call: TRBV27; clone_size: -; cdr3_length: 16; cdr3_nt: TGTGCCAGCAGCTTGTGGCCCGATAGCCCCCTAACTGAAGCTTTCTTT; cdr3_aa: CASSLWPDSPLTEAFF
d_call: -; j_call: TRBJ1-1; v_call: TRBV5-6; clone_size: -; cdr3_length: 13; cdr3_nt: TGTGCCAGCACCCAACAGGGTACTCGTGGGGCTTTCTTT; cdr3_aa: CASTQQGTRGAFF
d_call: -; j_call: TRBJ1-4; v_call: TRBV7-6; clone_size: -; cdr3_length: 13; cdr3_nt: TGTGCCAGCGCCCGAGCGGGAAATGAAAAACTGTTTTTT; cdr3_aa: CASARAGNEKLFF
d_call: TRBD1; j_call: TRBJ1-2; v_call: TRBV4-2; clone_size: -; cdr3_length: 14; cdr3_nt: TGTGCCAGCAGCCATAATAAGGGGGCGCATGGCTACACCTTC; cdr3_aa: CASSHNKGAHGYTF
d_call: -; j_call: TRBJ1-1; v_call: TRBV9; clone_size: -; cdr3_length: 15; cdr3_nt: TGTGCCAGCAGCCCTACTGGAGGGGCTAACACTGAAGCTTTCTTT; cdr3_aa: CASSPTGGANTEAFF
d_call: -; j_call: TRBJ1-6; v_call: TRBV4-1; clone_size: -; cdr3_length: 17; cdr3_nt: TGCGCCAGCAGCCAGGGCCGGTGGAGGACAGTAGAGTCACCCCTCCACTTT; cdr3_aa: CASSQGRWRTVESPLHF
d_call: -; j_call: TRBJ1-2; v_call: TRBV5-6; clone_size: -; cdr3_length: 13; cdr3_nt: TGTGCCAGCAGCTTGGTACAGGACGGTGGCTACACCTTC; cdr3_aa: CASSLVQDGGYTF
d_call: TRBD1; j_call: TRBJ1-4; v_call: TRBV5-1; clone_size: -; cdr3_length: 14; cdr3_nt: TGCGCCAGCAGCCTACGGACAGGCGGTGAAAAACTGTTTTTT; cdr3_aa: CASSLRTGGEKLFF
d_call: -; j_call: TRBJ2-7; v_call: TRBV2; clone_size: -; cdr3_length: 15; cdr3_nt: TGTGCCAGCAGTGCAAATAGCATCCCCTCCTACGAGCAGTACTTC; cdr3_aa: CASSANSIPSYEQYF
d_call: TRBD1; j_call: TRBJ1-5; v_call: TRBV11-3; clone_size: -; cdr3_length: 17; cdr3_nt: TGTGCCAGCAGGCCTCGAAGGGACAGGGGCAGGAATCAGCCCCAGCATTTT; cdr3_aa: CASRPRRDRGRNQPQHF
d_call: TRBD1; j_call: TRBJ2-1; v_call: TRBV5-1; clone_size: -; cdr3_length: 15; cdr3_nt: TGCGCCAGCAGCCCGGGGACAGCTCGGTCCAATGAGCAGTTCTTC; cdr3_aa: CASSPGTARSNEQFF
d_call: -; j_call: TRBJ1-2; v_call: TRBV19; clone_size: -; cdr3_length: 12; cdr3_nt: TGTGCCAGTAGCTACAGCCTCTATGGCTACACCTTC; cdr3_aa: CASSYSLYGYTF
d_call: -; j_call: TRBJ1-6; v_call: TRBV3-1/TRBV3-2; clone_size: -; cdr3_length: 15; cdr3_nt: TGTGCCAGCAGCCAGTTGGACAAACCGAATTCACCCCTCCACTTT; cdr3_aa: CASSQLDKPNSPLHF
d_call: TRBD1; j_call: TRBJ2-2; v_call: TRBV14; clone_size: -; cdr3_length: 17; cdr3_nt: TGTGCCAGCAGCAAGTGGAGGACAGGGGGAAACACCGGGGAGCTGTTTTTT; cdr3_aa: CASSKWRTGGNTGELFF
d_call: -; j_call: TRBJ1-3; v_call: TRBV5-4; clone_size: -; cdr3_length: 13; cdr3_nt: TGTGCCAGTGGGCGGGACCCCGAGGGCACCATATATTTT; cdr3_aa: CASGRDPEGTIYF
d_call: -; j_call: TRBJ1-1; v_call: TRBV6-1; clone_size: once; cdr3_length: 13; cdr3_nt: TGTGCCAGCAGTGAAGGCGGGACGACTGAAGCTTTCTTT; cdr3_aa: CASSEGGTTEAFF
d_call: -; j_call: TRBJ1-2; v_call: TRBV5-1; clone_size: -; cdr3_length: 14; cdr3_nt: TGCGCCAGCAGCTTGGATACACCTAACTATGGCTACACCTTC; cdr3_aa: CASSLDTPNYGYTF
d_call: TRBD1; j_call: TRBJ1-4; v_call: TRBV13; clone_size: -; cdr3_length: 17; cdr3_nt: TGTGCCAGCAGCACCCGGACAGGGGACCAGTCCGAAGAAAAACTGTTTTTT; cdr3_aa: CASSTRTGDQSEEKLFF
d_call: TRBD1; j_call: TRBJ2-7; v_call: TRBV5-1; clone_size: -; cdr3_length: 14; cdr3_nt: TGCGCCAGCTCCCAGGGGGTAGGAACCTACGAGCAGTACTTC; cdr3_aa: CASSQGVGTYEQYF